What follows are 20 T cell receptor beta chains derived from one specimen sequenced in a study of identical twins. Each CDR3 protein gets one entry after TCRdb re-called the 5' RACE reads with MiXCR. The data contain 1.5 million to 2 million distinct CDR3 sequences, 25% to 35% of them singletons. The sequenced material came from cord blood. These receptors all come from a newborn girl in good health.

This clonotype was detected many times. This chain links TRBV6-1 with TRBJ1-2; D call uncertain. The CDR3 covers 13 residues. The germline V and J ends were trimmed by 3 bases and 2 bases, with 7 bases remaining between them. Germline CDR1 MNHNS, CDR2 SASEGT. Written as DNA, the CDR3 is TGTGCCAGCAGTGAGGACGGAAACTATGGCTACACCTTC. Translating it yields CASSEDGNYGYTF.

This clonotype appeared a few times. Here the CDR3 DNA reads TGCAGTGCTCCTTCGGGGGAAGCTTTCTTT. It encodes CSAPSGEAFF. The J gene is TRBJ1-1, the V gene TRBV20-1; D remains unclear. CDR1 and CDR2 from the germline V gene are DFQATT and SNEGSKA (reference sequence). V was pared by 5 bases and J by 8 bases, with 9 bases between. This CDR3 is 10 amino acids long.

The chain couples TRBV6-1 to TRBJ2-1; no definite D call. Per germline, CDR1 MNHNS and CDR2 SASEGT. The CDR3 covers 12 residues. The CDR3 region is CALARGYNEQFF. The CDR3 DNA reads as TGTGCACTCGCGAGAGGCTACAATGAGCAGTTCTTC.

This clonotype was seen only once. The CDR3 nucleotides are TGTGCCAGCAGCCGGGGACAGTTTGGCTCCTATAATTCACCCCTCCACTTT. The encoded protein is CASSRGQFGSYNSPLHF. This rearrangement joins TRBV6-1 to TRBJ1-6; 7 nucleotides match TRBD1. Germline CDR1 and CDR2: MNHNS and SASEGT. The trim removed 6 bases at V and 0 bases at J, leaving 8 bases unmatched. This CDR3 contains 17 residues.

This clonotype was recorded many times. V usage is TRBV5-1 and J usage is TRBJ1-2; no definite D call. CDR1 is SGHRS and CDR2 is YFSETQ in the germline V gene. This CDR3 is built from 16 residues. V shed 3 bases and J shed 0 bases, with 15 bases lying between them. CDR3 bases: TGCGCCAGCAGCTATGACCTGGCCCCGACTAACTATGGCTACACCTTC. Translating it yields CASSYDLAPTNYGYTF.

The chain combines TRBV5-1 with TRBJ2-3; no firm D call. The germline V and J ends were trimmed by 0 bases and 0 bases, with 8 bases remaining between them. The CDR3 length is 15 residues. Per germline, CDR1 SGHRS and CDR2 YFSETQ. CDR3 loop: CASSLDHLSTDTQYF. CDR3 sequence (DNA): TGCGCCAGCAGCTTGGACCACCTAAGCACAGATACGCAGTATTTT.

The V and J genes are TRBV2 and TRBJ2-5; a possible D gene is TRBD2 (6 bases). The CDR3 sequence is 12 residues long. V was cut by 8 bases and J by 4 bases, with 11 bases left in between. The V gene's germline CDR1 is SNHLY and CDR2 FYNNEI. DNA for the CDR3: TGTGCCAGCGGTAGCGGACTAGAGACCCAGTACTTC. Translating gives CASGSGLETQYF.

This clonotype was observed at least ten times. CDR3 sequence (DNA): TGTGCCAGCAGTGGGTACAATGAGCAGTACTTC. Translated: CASSGYNEQYF. V gene TRBV12-3 or TRBV12-4 combines with J gene TRBJ2-1; D unclear. The J call may not be correct, given that the DNA end is closer to TRBJ2-7. CDR3 length: 11 residues.

This clonotype was picked up a small number of times. The chain joins TRBV27 to TRBJ1-2; 8 bases are a match to TRBD1. Germline loops: CDR1 MNHEY, CDR2 SMNVEV (reference sequence). The length of the CDR3 is 13 residues. J was trimmed by 4 bases and V by 5 bases; bases with no gene match: 3. DNA for the CDR3: TGTGCCAGCAGTCCCAGGGGGCTCTATGGCTACACCTTC. Amino acids: CASSPRGLYGYTF.

The chain employs TRBV27 and TRBJ1-2; TRBD1 is a possible D gene (6 bases). The CDR3 runs 15 residues. The ends were cut back, 6 bases at V and 2 bases at J, with 16 bases in the middle. Looked up from germline, CDR1 is MNHEY and CDR2 is SMNVEV (reference sequence). CDR3 region: CASSRTWQGNYGYTF. The CDR3 DNA reads TGTGCCAGCAGCCGGACCTGGCAGGGGAACTATGGCTACACCTTC.

In regard to this clonotype: An end of the junction differs from the germline gene, which may be a read error. This sequence joins TRBV24-1 and TRBJ2-7; the match to TRBD2 covers 13 bases. Germline V gene lookup returns CDR1 KGHDR and CDR2 SFDVKD. This CDR3 is built from 16 residues. In DNA, the CDR3 is TGTGCCACCAGTGAGGGAGGACTAGCGGGAGTCAATGAGCGGTACTTC. This translates into CATSEGGLAGVNERYF.

The chain combines TRBV29-1 with TRBJ1-2; 8 bases map to TRBD1. Germline V CDR1 and CDR2: SQVTM, ANQGSEA. V trimming: 7 bases; J trimming: 3 bases; junction bases outside the gene matches: 4. This CDR3 spans 12 amino acids. The CDR3 loop reads CSGQGTDYGYTF. Here the CDR3 DNA reads TGCAGCGGACAGGGGACTGACTATGGCTACACCTTC. The variable domain in full, completed from reference TRBV29-1 and TRBJ1-2, reads SAVISQKPSRDICQRGTSLTIQCQVDSQVTMMFWYRQQPGQSLTLIATANQGSEATYESGFVIDKFPISRPNLTFSTLTVSNMSPEDSSIYLCSGQGTDYGYTFGSGTRLTVV.

The chain has TRBV20-1 and TRBJ2-1; 8 bases line up with TRBD2. From germline, CDR1 is DFQATT and CDR2 SNEGSKA (reference sequence). Trimming removed 2 bases from V and 8 bases from J; junction bases left unmatched: 8. The CDR3 is 14 residues long. The CDR3 protein is CSARRPGGGDEQFF. CDR3 bases: TGCAGTGCTAGACGTCCGGGAGGGGGAGATGAGCAGTTCTTC.

Many counts were recorded for this clonotype. This chain uses TRBV29-1 with TRBJ2-7; unclear D gene. The CDR3 runs 12 residues. V was trimmed by 6 bases and J by 3 bases, leaving 12 bases between them. CDR1 SQVTM and CDR2 ANQGSEA come from the germline V gene. CDR3 residues: CSVKTTIYEQYF. CDR3 DNA sequence: TGCAGCGTCAAAACCACCATCTACGAGCAGTACTTC.

The chain links TRBV5-1 to TRBJ2-7, with 10 bases matching TRBD2. The trim removed 2 bases at V and 3 bases at J, leaving 5 bases unmatched. The CDR3 extends over 15 amino acids. Germline CDR1 and CDR2: SGHRS and YFSETQ. The CDR3 DNA sequence: TGCGCCAGCAGCTTTGAAGCGGGGGGGATCTACGAGCAGTACTTC. Translating gives CASSFEAGGIYEQYF.

The V gene is TRBV20-1, the J gene TRBJ2-4, with 8 bases that match TRBD2. J was trimmed by 2 bases and V by 0 bases; bases with no gene match: 6. Germline V gene sequence: CDR1 DFQATT, CDR2 SNEGSKA (reference sequence). The CDR3 contains 16 residues. CDR3 in amino acids: CSARDPAGASKNIQYF. The CDR3 nucleotides are TGCAGTGCTAGAGATCCAGCGGGAGCATCCAAAAACATTCAGTACTTC.

This clonotype was found a few times. This chain joins TRBV20-1 and TRBJ2-5, with 8 bases matching TRBD1. Per the germline V gene, CDR1 is DFQATT and CDR2 is SNEGSKA (reference sequence). V lost 6 bases to trimming and J lost 1 base; unmatched junction nucleotides: 4. The CDR3 contains 13 residues. The CDR3 DNA is TGCAGTGCATGGACAGGGACCCAAGAGACCCAGTACTTC. It yields the protein CSAWTGTQETQYF.

The rearrangement joins TRBV7-8 to TRBJ2-7; 7 bases fit TRBD1. The ends lost 5 bases at V and 0 bases at J; junction bases unmatched: 13. From germline, CDR1 is SGHVS and CDR2 FQNEAQ. This CDR3 contains 17 residues. The CDR3: CASSPRLMTGISYEQYF. CDR3 DNA sequence: TGTGCCAGCAGCCCACGTCTCATGACAGGGATCTCCTACGAGCAGTACTTC. Based on the CDR3 plus reference TRBV7-8 and TRBJ2-7, the full variable domain is GAGVSQSPRYKVAKRGQDVALRCDPISGHVSLFWYQQALGQGPEFLTYFQNEAQLDKSGLPSDRFFAERPEGSVSTLKIQRTQQEDSAVYLCASSPRLMTGISYEQYFGPGTRLTVT.

This clonotype turned up a few times. The rearrangement uses TRBV5-8 and TRBJ2-3, with 8 bases that match TRBD2. CDR3 length: 17 residues. The germline V gene encodes CDR1 SGHTS and CDR2 YDEGEE. With V trimmed by 2 bases and J by 5 bases, 13 bases remained unmatched. The CDR3 DNA is TGTGCCAGCAGCTTAGCCACCGGGACTAGATCGAGAGATACGCAGTATTTT. Translating gives CASSLATGTRSRDTQYF.

The gene calls are TRBV28 and TRBJ2-2; 8 bases map to TRBD2. Losses at the gene ends were 4 bases for V and 3 bases for J; bases not matched to a gene: 16. This CDR3 comprises 19 residues. The V gene's germline CDR1 is MDHEN and CDR2 SYDVKM. The CDR3, as DNA: TGTGCCAGCAGTTCTCACCTCCTCTCACTAGCGGAGGACACCGGGGAGCTGTTTTTT. Translation: CASSSHLLSLAEDTGELFF.